This T cell receptor beta chain derives from a study of T cells in Graves' hyperthyroidism and ophthalmopathy (dated by TCRdb to about 2019). Regarding the complete study: Peripheral blood samples were taken at initial diagnosis, before any treatment was given. TCR V-J signatures able to tell the groups apart were searched for in a discovery cohort of some 100 patients, of whom over 40 had Graves' ophthalmopathy and about 60 had stable Graves' hyperthyroidism. Prospective prediction of ophthalmopathy was tested in an independent validation cohort of 18 to 20 hyperthyroidism patients and 17 patients who later progressed to ophthalmopathy. The roughly 91 discovery patients were randomly split 7:3 into training and test sets. Thyroid tissue and blood T-cell repertoires from roughly 6 Graves' hyperthyroidism patients were also compared in the study. After blood sampling, hyperthyroidism patients were treated with methimazole at a starting dose of 30 mg daily, and ophthalmopathy patients were treated with high-dose intravenous methylprednisolone. According to the paper, TCR Vbeta CDR3 sequencing was carried out on about 140 peripheral blood samples, which came from approximately 43 ophthalmopathy, fewer than 80 hyperthyroidism and approximately 17 progressor patients.

A distance of 18 bases separates the germline ends of V and J, which lose 6 bases and 3 bases respectively. The CDR3 goes from the cysteine to the phenylalanine over 16 residues. Left in the record is the CDR3 DNA by itself, 48 bases read in frame from the first base. Stable Graves' hyperthyroidism was defined as the absence of progression to ophthalmopathy over 18 months of follow-up. Hyperthyroidism patients were newly diagnosed, with disease duration under 2 months, and aged 18 to 65 years. Exclusion was applied to patients with uncontrolled infections, other autoimmune diseases, pregnancy or lactation. Diagnoses were based on clinical symptoms, serum thyroxine and TRAb, thyroid ultrasound and orbital computed tomography. PBMCs were separated from approximately 10 ml of fresh peripheral blood using Ficoll-Paque density gradient centrifugation. Total RNA was extracted with Trizol reagent, and quality was checked on an Agilent 2100 Bioanalyzer.

This clonotype was counted ten times or more. Its antigen target is currently unknown. No much larger clonotype is one base removed from it; base qualities were not supplied. General conclusions and limits of the study: No statistical method was used to set the sample size in advance, and investigators knew the group allocation. In cross-validation, a model built on a 13 V-J signature told ophthalmopathy apart from stable hyperthyroidism with about 90% sensitivity and roughly 81% specificity, and in testing the same model reached 80%/75%. During validation, the model predicted progression to ophthalmopathy a median of around 6 months ahead of onset, with 70.59% sensitivity and under 85% specificity. Most expanded thyroid clonotypes (frequency above 0.001) were also detected in blood, a finding suggesting that blood repertoires may reflect thyroid immune responses.

The TCR beta CDR3 regions were amplified from the RNA transcripts. A first-round RT-PCR of the TCR CDR3 used the HTBI primer set with the Qiagen OneStep RT-PCR kit. A second multiplex PCR round built the libraries, followed by size selection and purification. Libraries were sequenced paired-end with 100 bp reads on an Illumina HiSeq2000. Per the source publication's procedure: SOAPnuke was used to process the raw data, throwing out any read that contained adapters or uncalled bases, had a mean Phred below 15, or lacked an exact constant-primer or identifier match. High-quality paired reads were merged using COPE v1.2.5, and each unique nucleotide sequence was defined as a clonotype. MiTCR v1.1 was used to align clonotypes to the IMGT TRBV, TRBD and TRBJ reference segments. Only V-J combinations with frequency above 0.0001, covering 99% to 99.2% of repertoires, were analysed. The TCS score was defined as the ratio of F50 (clonal expansion) to E x V (chaos), calculated using BLOSUM62-based TCRdist between CDR3 peptides within each V-J. Welch's t-statistics and random forest reduced roughly 540 V-J features to 10 to 15, which were used in a naive Bayes classifier (R e1071). Clones were called with MiXCR by TCRdb after fastp trimmed the public reads at Q25, and only in-frame beta chains were retained. Merged by CDR3 protein, the rows form single entries marked with the most common genes and DNA. The V and J calls reflect TCRdb's pipeline rather than the authors' work. Present in this sample are more than 600,000 distinct CDR3 sequences, around 17% of which were seen just once. In total, the top ten clones hold under 9.5% of the sample.

The TCR originated in a man between 18 and 29 years old with Graves' hyperthyroidism. Sequences were obtained from blood. Recombination connected TRBV12-3 or TRBV12-4 to TRBJ1-5; the D gene is possibly TRBD1, with 5 bases matching. The CDR3 reads CASSLGAGRDNQPQHF. The sequenced DNA: TGTGCCAGCAGCCTCGGCGCGGGACGAGACAATCAGCCCCAGCATTTT.